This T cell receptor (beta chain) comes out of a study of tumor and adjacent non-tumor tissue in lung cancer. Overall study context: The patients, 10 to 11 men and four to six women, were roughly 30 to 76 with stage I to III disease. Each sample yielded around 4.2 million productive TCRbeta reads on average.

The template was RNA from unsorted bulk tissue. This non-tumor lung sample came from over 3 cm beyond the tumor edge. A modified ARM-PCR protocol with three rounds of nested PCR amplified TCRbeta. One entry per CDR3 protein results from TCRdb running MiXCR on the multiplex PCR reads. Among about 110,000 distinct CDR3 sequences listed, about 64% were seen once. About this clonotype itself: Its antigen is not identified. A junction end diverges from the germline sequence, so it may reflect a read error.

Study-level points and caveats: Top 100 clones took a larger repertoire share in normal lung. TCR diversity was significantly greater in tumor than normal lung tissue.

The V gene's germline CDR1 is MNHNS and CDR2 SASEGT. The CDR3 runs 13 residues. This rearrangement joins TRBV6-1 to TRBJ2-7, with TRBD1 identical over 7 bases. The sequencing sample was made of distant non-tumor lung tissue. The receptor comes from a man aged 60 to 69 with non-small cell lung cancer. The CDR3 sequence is CTSSEVTGDEQYF. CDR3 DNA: TGTACCAGCAGTGAAGTTACAGGGGACGAGCAGTACTTC.